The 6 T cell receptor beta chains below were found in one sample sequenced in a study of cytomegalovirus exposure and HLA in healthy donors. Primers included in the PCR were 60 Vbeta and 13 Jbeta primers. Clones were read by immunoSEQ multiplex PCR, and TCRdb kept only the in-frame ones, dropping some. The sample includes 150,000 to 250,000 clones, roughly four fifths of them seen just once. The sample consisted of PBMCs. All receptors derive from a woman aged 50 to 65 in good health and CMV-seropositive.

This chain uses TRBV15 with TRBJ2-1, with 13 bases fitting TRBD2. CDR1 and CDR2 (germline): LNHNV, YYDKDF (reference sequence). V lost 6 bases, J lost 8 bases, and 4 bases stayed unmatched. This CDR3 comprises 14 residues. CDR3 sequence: CATRLAGGVHEQFF. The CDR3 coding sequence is TGTGCCACCAGACTAGCGGGGGGGGTGCATGAGCAGTTCTTC.

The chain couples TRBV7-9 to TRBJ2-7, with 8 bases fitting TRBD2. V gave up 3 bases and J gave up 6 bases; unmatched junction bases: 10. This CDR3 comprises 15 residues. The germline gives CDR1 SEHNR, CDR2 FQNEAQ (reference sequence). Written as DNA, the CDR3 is TGTGCCAGCAGCTTTAGCGGGGTGAAGGGGAGCGAGCAGTACTTC. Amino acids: CASSFSGVKGSEQYF.

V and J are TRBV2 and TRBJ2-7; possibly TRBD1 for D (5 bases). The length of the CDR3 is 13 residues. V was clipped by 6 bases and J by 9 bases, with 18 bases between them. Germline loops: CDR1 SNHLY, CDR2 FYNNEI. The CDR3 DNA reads TGTGCCAGCAGCCGACTTGTACAGGCGTCGCAGTACTTC. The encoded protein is CASSRLVQASQYF.

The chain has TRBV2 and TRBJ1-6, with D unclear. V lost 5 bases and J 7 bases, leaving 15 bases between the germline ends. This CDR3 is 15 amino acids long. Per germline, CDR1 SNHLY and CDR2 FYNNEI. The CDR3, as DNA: TGTGCCAGCAGTAACTATGGTCGCGCGAATTCACCCCTCCACTTT. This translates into CASSNYGRANSPLHF.

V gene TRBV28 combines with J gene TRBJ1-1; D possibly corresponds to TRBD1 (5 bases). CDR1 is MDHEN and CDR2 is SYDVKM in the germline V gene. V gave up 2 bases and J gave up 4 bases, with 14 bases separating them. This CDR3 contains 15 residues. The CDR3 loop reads CASSLRVGGFTEAFF. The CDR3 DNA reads TGTGCCAGCAGTTTAAGGGTGGGGGGTTTCACTGAAGCTTTCTTT. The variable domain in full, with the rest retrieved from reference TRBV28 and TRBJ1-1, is DVKVTQSSRYLVKRTGEKVFLECVQDMDHENMFWYRQDPGLGLRLIYFSYDVKMKEKGDIPEGYSVSREKKERFSLILESASTNQTSMYLCASSLRVGGFTEAFFGQGTRLTVV.

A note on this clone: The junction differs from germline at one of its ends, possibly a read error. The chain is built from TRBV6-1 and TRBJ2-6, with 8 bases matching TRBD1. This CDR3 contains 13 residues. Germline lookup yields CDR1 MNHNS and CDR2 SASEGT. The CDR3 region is CASTDQGANGLTF. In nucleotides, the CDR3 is TGTGCCAGCACAGATCAGGGGGCCAACGGCCTGACTTTC.